A selection of T cell receptor beta chains follows, all from one sample in a study of blood T cell repertoires in COVID-19. Measured with immunoSEQ multiplex PCR; TCRdb has only the in-frame clones, and not every one. This repertoire shows about 180,000 clones, 70% to 90% found once; its top ten account for approximately 11%. Sequenced sample: peripheral blood. These receptors came from a human donor with active or convalescent COVID-19. The donor label of this sample is uncertain. The CDR3 runs from the conserved cysteine through the conserved F or W. Fields, in order: D gene, CDR3 length, clone size, J gene, V gene, CDR3 DNA, CDR3 protein. The D gene is left open where the match is weak. Only some rows state a clone size, as once, few, many or a class for expanded clones.

D gene: -; CDR3 length: 14; clone size: -; J gene: TRBJ1-1; V gene: TRBV20-1; CDR3 DNA: TGCAGTGCTAGTAGTGGCTCCTACAGCACTGAAGCTTTCTTT; CDR3 protein: CSASSGSYSTEAFF
D gene: -; CDR3 length: 12; clone size: once; J gene: TRBJ2-2; V gene: TRBV12-3/TRBV12-4; CDR3 DNA: TGTGCCAGCAGTTTTACAACCGGGGAGCTGTTTTTT; CDR3 protein: CASSFTTGELFF
D gene: -; CDR3 length: 13; clone size: few; J gene: TRBJ1-5; V gene: TRBV12-3/TRBV12-4; CDR3 DNA: TGTGCCAGCAGTTCCTTAAGCAATCAGCCCCAGCATTTT; CDR3 protein: CASSSLSNQPQHF
D gene: -; CDR3 length: 14; clone size: -; J gene: TRBJ2-1; V gene: TRBV28; CDR3 DNA: TGTGCTGAGAGTCCGGGAGAGATTTCCAATGAGCAGTTCTTC; CDR3 protein: CAESPGEISNEQFF
D gene: TRBD1; CDR3 length: 16; clone size: -; J gene: TRBJ1-3; V gene: TRBV19; CDR3 DNA: TGTGCCAGTGTTCCGGGACAGGGATTAGCGGGAAACACCATATATTTT; CDR3 protein: CASVPGQGLAGNTIYF
D gene: -; CDR3 length: 14; clone size: -; J gene: TRBJ1-1; V gene: TRBV6-5; CDR3 DNA: TGTGCCAGCAGTTACCGCCGGGTTTACACTGAAGCTTTCTTT; CDR3 protein: CASSYRRVYTEAFF
D gene: TRBD1; CDR3 length: 15; clone size: -; J gene: TRBJ1-6; V gene: TRBV7-2; CDR3 DNA: TGTGCCAGCAGCTTAGGCCAAAACAGGGGTTCACCCCTCCACTTT; CDR3 protein: CASSLGQNRGSPLHF
D gene: -; CDR3 length: 13; clone size: -; J gene: TRBJ2-4; V gene: TRBV19; CDR3 DNA: TGTGCCAGTAGTTTCCAGGGGAGTTACATTCAGTACTTC; CDR3 protein: CASSFQGSYIQYF
D gene: TRBD1; CDR3 length: 15; clone size: -; J gene: TRBJ1-1; V gene: TRBV5-6; CDR3 DNA: TGTGCCAGCACTTTGGGGGACAGGGACAACACTGAAGCTTTCTTT; CDR3 protein: CASTLGDRDNTEAFF
D gene: -; CDR3 length: 11; clone size: -; J gene: TRBJ2-3; V gene: TRBV20-1; CDR3 DNA: TGCAGTGCTGAGCCCTCAGATACGCAGTATTTT; CDR3 protein: CSAEPSDTQYF
D gene: -; CDR3 length: 12; clone size: few; J gene: TRBJ2-7; V gene: TRBV13; CDR3 DNA: TGTGCCAGCAGCCAATACAGGGACGAGCAGTACTTC; CDR3 protein: CASSQYRDEQYF
D gene: TRBD2; CDR3 length: 14; clone size: -; J gene: TRBJ2-7; V gene: TRBV19; CDR3 DNA: TGTGCCAGTAGCCTAGCGGGAGGGCCTGGGGAGCAGTACTTC; CDR3 protein: CASSLAGGPGEQYF
D gene: TRBD2; CDR3 length: 17; clone size: -; J gene: TRBJ2-3; V gene: TRBV27; CDR3 DNA: TGTGCCAGCAGTTCCCGACTAGCGGGAGGCGGGGGAGATACGCAGTATTTT; CDR3 protein: CASSSRLAGGGGDTQYF
D gene: -; CDR3 length: 13; clone size: few; J gene: TRBJ2-7; V gene: TRBV19; CDR3 DNA: TGTGCCAGTAGTATATCGAGGGCCTACGAGCAGTACTTC; CDR3 protein: CASSISRAYEQYF
D gene: TRBD1; CDR3 length: 16; clone size: -; J gene: TRBJ1-1; V gene: TRBV27; CDR3 DNA: TGTGCCAGCCGCCTCGACAGGGGGGCCTGGAACACTGAAGCTTTCTTT; CDR3 protein: CASRLDRGAWNTEAFF
D gene: TRBD1; CDR3 length: 15; clone size: -; J gene: TRBJ1-1; V gene: TRBV5-6; CDR3 DNA: TGTGCCAGCAGCTTGTTGTGGCAGGGGGGCACTGAAGCTTTCTTT; CDR3 protein: CASSLLWQGGTEAFF
D gene: TRBD2; CDR3 length: 18; clone size: -; J gene: TRBJ2-3; V gene: TRBV6-1; CDR3 DNA: TGTGCCAGCAGTGAAGCGCTGGGGGGGGTCAGAAATTTAGATACGCAGTATTTT; CDR3 protein: CASSEALGGVRNLDTQYF
D gene: -; CDR3 length: 15; clone size: -; J gene: TRBJ1-2; V gene: TRBV19; CDR3 DNA: TGTGCCAGTAGTATGGGATCAGGCCCCGGGGTTGGCTACACCTTC; CDR3 protein: CASSMGSGPGVGYTF
D gene: -; CDR3 length: 14; clone size: -; J gene: TRBJ2-5; V gene: TRBV11-1; CDR3 DNA: TGTGCCAGCAGCTTAGGTGCTAACCAAGAGACCCAGTACTTC; CDR3 protein: CASSLGANQETQYF
D gene: -; CDR3 length: 14; clone size: -; J gene: TRBJ1-2; V gene: TRBV19; CDR3 DNA: TGTGCCAGTATTTTGAAGGGCCGGGAGGGAGGCTACACCTTC; CDR3 protein: CASILKGREGGYTF
D gene: -; CDR3 length: 16; clone size: -; J gene: TRBJ1-3; V gene: TRBV12-5; CDR3 DNA: TGTGCTAGTGGTTTCCAACAGACTACCTCTGGAAACACCATATATTTT; CDR3 protein: CASGFQQTTSGNTIYF
D gene: -; CDR3 length: 12; clone size: -; J gene: TRBJ2-3; V gene: TRBV3-1/TRBV3-2; CDR3 DNA: TGTGCCAGCAGCTCTTTCACAGATACGCAGTATTTT; CDR3 protein: CASSSFTDTQYF
D gene: -; CDR3 length: 11; clone size: -; J gene: TRBJ2-7; V gene: TRBV29-1; CDR3 DNA: TGCAGCGTTCCCGTAAACTACGAGCAGTACTTC; CDR3 protein: CSVPVNYEQYF
D gene: TRBD1; CDR3 length: 15; clone size: -; J gene: TRBJ1-1; V gene: TRBV5-1; CDR3 DNA: TGCGCCAGCAGCTTGGTGGGACAGGGGGACACTGAAGCTTTCTTT; CDR3 protein: CASSLVGQGDTEAFF
D gene: TRBD1; CDR3 length: 15; clone size: -; J gene: TRBJ2-4; V gene: TRBV7-2; CDR3 DNA: TGTGCCAGCAGCCCCGGACAGGGCGTTGAAAACATTCAGTACTTC; CDR3 protein: CASSPGQGVENIQYF
D gene: TRBD1; CDR3 length: 14; clone size: -; J gene: TRBJ2-7; V gene: TRBV5-1; CDR3 DNA: TGCGCCAGCAGAGAGAGGGACAGGGTCTACGAGCAGTACTTC; CDR3 protein: CASRERDRVYEQYF
D gene: -; CDR3 length: 15; clone size: -; J gene: TRBJ1-2; V gene: TRBV5-1; CDR3 DNA: TGCGCCAGCAGCTTCAGTTTTGGGGGCATCGATGGCTACACCTTC; CDR3 protein: CASSFSFGGIDGYTF
D gene: -; CDR3 length: 13; clone size: -; J gene: TRBJ2-3; V gene: TRBV6-4; CDR3 DNA: TGTGCCAGCAGTGACGGACTCGCAGATACGCAGTATTTT; CDR3 protein: CASSDGLADTQYF
D gene: -; CDR3 length: 15; clone size: -; J gene: TRBJ1-2; V gene: TRBV6-1; CDR3 DNA: TGTGCCAGCAGTGAAGCGCGACGGAGTCCGACGGGCTACACCTTC; CDR3 protein: CASSEARRSPTGYTF
D gene: TRBD1; CDR3 length: 14; clone size: -; J gene: TRBJ1-1; V gene: TRBV5-1; CDR3 DNA: TGCGCCAGCAGCCGGACAGGTGAATACACTGAAGCTTTCTTT; CDR3 protein: CASSRTGEYTEAFF
D gene: TRBD2; CDR3 length: 17; clone size: -; J gene: TRBJ2-1; V gene: TRBV9; CDR3 DNA: TGTGCCAGCAGTCCTGAGGGAGGCGGGAGGGCCCGGAATGAGCAGTTCTTC; CDR3 protein: CASSPEGGGRARNEQFF
D gene: -; CDR3 length: 14; clone size: -; J gene: TRBJ2-5; V gene: TRBV24-1; CDR3 DNA: TGTGCCACGGGGGCAGGGGTAGCACGAGAGACCCAGTACTTC; CDR3 protein: CATGAGVARETQYF
D gene: -; CDR3 length: 13; clone size: -; J gene: TRBJ1-1; V gene: TRBV18; CDR3 DNA: TGTGCCAGCTCACCGAACCGGCCAGGGGAAGCTTTCTTT; CDR3 protein: CASSPNRPGEAFF
D gene: -; CDR3 length: 14; clone size: -; J gene: TRBJ1-1; V gene: TRBV7-9; CDR3 DNA: TGTGCCAGCAGCTTACGGCAGGGGTTCACTGAAGCTTTCTTT; CDR3 protein: CASSLRQGFTEAFF
D gene: -; CDR3 length: 13; clone size: -; J gene: TRBJ1-1; V gene: TRBV28; CDR3 DNA: TGTGCCAGCAGTTCAGATATGAACACTGAAGCTTTCTTT; CDR3 protein: CASSSDMNTEAFF
D gene: -; CDR3 length: 12; clone size: -; J gene: TRBJ1-6; V gene: TRBV5-1; CDR3 DNA: TGCGCCAGCAGTTCCCTCGATTCACCCCTCCACTTT; CDR3 protein: CASSSLDSPLHF
D gene: -; CDR3 length: 12; clone size: -; J gene: TRBJ2-5; V gene: TRBV19; CDR3 DNA: TGTGCCACCGAAGGGGGAAAAGAGACCCAGTACTTC; CDR3 protein: CATEGGKETQYF
D gene: TRBD2; CDR3 length: 15; clone size: few; J gene: TRBJ2-2; V gene: TRBV5-1; CDR3 DNA: TGCGCCAGCACCCAGAACCGGGGGGACACCGGGGAGCTGTTTTTT; CDR3 protein: CASTQNRGDTGELFF
D gene: TRBD2; CDR3 length: 15; clone size: few; J gene: TRBJ2-2; V gene: TRBV9; CDR3 DNA: TGTGCCAGCAGCCCCCTAGCGGGACATACCGGGGAGCTGTTTTTT; CDR3 protein: CASSPLAGHTGELFF
D gene: -; CDR3 length: 13; clone size: -; J gene: TRBJ1-1; V gene: TRBV7-2; CDR3 DNA: TGTGCCAGCAGCACCACAGTCATGACTGAAGCTTTCTTT; CDR3 protein: CASSTTVMTEAFF
D gene: -; CDR3 length: 13; clone size: -; J gene: TRBJ1-2; V gene: TRBV5-6; CDR3 DNA: TGTGCCAGCAGCTTGGTGGCAGGCTATGGCTACACCTTC; CDR3 protein: CASSLVAGYGYTF
D gene: TRBD2; CDR3 length: 15; clone size: -; J gene: TRBJ2-7; V gene: TRBV14; CDR3 DNA: TGTGCCAGCAGCTTGCTAGCGGGAGGGCCATACGAGCAGTACTTC; CDR3 protein: CASSLLAGGPYEQYF
D gene: TRBD2; CDR3 length: 14; clone size: -; J gene: TRBJ2-5; V gene: TRBV27; CDR3 DNA: TGTGCCAGCACCCGCGCAGGCGGGGGGGAGACCCAGTACTTC; CDR3 protein: CASTRAGGGETQYF
D gene: TRBD1; CDR3 length: 18; clone size: -; J gene: TRBJ1-1; V gene: TRBV4-1; CDR3 DNA: TGCGCCAGCAGCCGACAGACTATTTGGACAGGGAGTGGTGAGGCGGCTTTCTTT; CDR3 protein: CASSRQTIWTGSGEAAFF
D gene: TRBD1; CDR3 length: 16; clone size: -; J gene: TRBJ1-5; V gene: TRBV7-8; CDR3 DNA: TGTGCCAGCAGCTTAGAGGGACAGGGCAGCAATCAGCCCCAGCATTTT; CDR3 protein: CASSLEGQGSNQPQHF
D gene: TRBD1; CDR3 length: 18; clone size: -; J gene: TRBJ1-2; V gene: TRBV5-6; CDR3 DNA: TGTGCCAGCAGCTTGGTCGGACAGGGGAAATTGGATCATCGGGGCTACACCTTC; CDR3 protein: CASSLVGQGKLDHRGYTF
D gene: TRBD2; CDR3 length: 16; clone size: -; J gene: TRBJ2-5; V gene: TRBV9; CDR3 DNA: TGTGCCAGCAGCGTAGGGGGCGGGAGGATAAAAGAGACCCAGTACTTC; CDR3 protein: CASSVGGGRIKETQYF
D gene: TRBD1; CDR3 length: 14; clone size: -; J gene: TRBJ1-2; V gene: TRBV25-1; CDR3 DNA: TGTGCCAGCAGTGCGACAGGGATTTCCTATGGCTACACCTTC; CDR3 protein: CASSATGISYGYTF
D gene: TRBD2; CDR3 length: 13; clone size: -; J gene: TRBJ2-7; V gene: TRBV30; CDR3 DNA: TGTGCCTGGGGTGGGACTAGCGGGTTCGAGCAGTACTTC; CDR3 protein: CAWGGTSGFEQYF
D gene: TRBD2; CDR3 length: 16; clone size: -; J gene: TRBJ2-5; V gene: TRBV5-1; CDR3 DNA: TGCGCCAGCAGCTCGGACTGGAGCGGGGTCCAAGAGACCCAGTACTTC; CDR3 protein: CASSSDWSGVQETQYF
D gene: TRBD1; CDR3 length: 15; clone size: -; J gene: TRBJ2-1; V gene: TRBV4-3; CDR3 DNA: TGCGCCAGCAGCCAACCGACAGGGATCTACAATGAGCAGTTCTTC; CDR3 protein: CASSQPTGIYNEQFF
D gene: TRBD2; CDR3 length: 16; clone size: -; J gene: TRBJ2-1; V gene: TRBV9; CDR3 DNA: TGTGCCAGCAGCGGAAGCGGGGTTAGCTCCTACAATGAGCAGTTCTTC; CDR3 protein: CASSGSGVSSYNEQFF